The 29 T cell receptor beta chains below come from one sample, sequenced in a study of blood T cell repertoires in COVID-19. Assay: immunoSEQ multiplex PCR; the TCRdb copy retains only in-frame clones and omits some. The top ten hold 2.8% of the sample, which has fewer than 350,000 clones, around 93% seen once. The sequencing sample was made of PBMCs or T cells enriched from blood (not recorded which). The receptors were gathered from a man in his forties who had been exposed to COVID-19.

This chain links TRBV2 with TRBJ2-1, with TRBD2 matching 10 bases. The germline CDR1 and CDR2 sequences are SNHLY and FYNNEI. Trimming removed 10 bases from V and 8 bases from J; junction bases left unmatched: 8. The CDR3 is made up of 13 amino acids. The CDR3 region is CATSLAGVYEQFF. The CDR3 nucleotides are TGTGCCACCAGCCTAGCGGGAGTTTATGAGCAGTTCTTC.

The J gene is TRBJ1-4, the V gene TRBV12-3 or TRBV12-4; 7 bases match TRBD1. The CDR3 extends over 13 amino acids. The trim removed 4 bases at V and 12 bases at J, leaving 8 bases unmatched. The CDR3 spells CASSSPQGLQLFF. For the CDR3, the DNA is TGTGCCAGCAGTTCACCACAGGGGTTACAACTGTTTTTT.

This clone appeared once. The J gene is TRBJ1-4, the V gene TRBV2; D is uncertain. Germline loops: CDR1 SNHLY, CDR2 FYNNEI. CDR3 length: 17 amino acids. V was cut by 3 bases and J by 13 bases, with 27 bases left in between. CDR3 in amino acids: CASSDSAASATAEGLFF. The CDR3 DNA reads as TGTGCCAGCAGTGACTCTGCGGCATCAGCGACCGCGGAGGGACTGTTTTTT.

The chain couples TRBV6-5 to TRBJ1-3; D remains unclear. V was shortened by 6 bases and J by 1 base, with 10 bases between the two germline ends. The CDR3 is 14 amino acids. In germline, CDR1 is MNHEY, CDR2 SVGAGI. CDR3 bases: TGTGCCAGCAGCTCCCCGGGATCTGGAAACACCATATATTTT. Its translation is CASSSPGSGNTIYF.

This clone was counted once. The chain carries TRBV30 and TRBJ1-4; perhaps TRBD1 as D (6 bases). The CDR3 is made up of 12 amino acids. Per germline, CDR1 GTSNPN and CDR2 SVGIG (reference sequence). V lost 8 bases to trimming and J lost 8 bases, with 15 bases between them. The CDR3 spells CAGYRVGEKLFF. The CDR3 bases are TGTGCCGGATACAGGGTGGGCGAAAAACTGTTTTTT.

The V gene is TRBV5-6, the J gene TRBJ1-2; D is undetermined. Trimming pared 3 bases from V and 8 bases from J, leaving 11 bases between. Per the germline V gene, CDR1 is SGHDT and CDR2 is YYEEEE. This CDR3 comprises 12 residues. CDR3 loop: CASSWAAGGYTF. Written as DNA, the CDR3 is TGTGCCAGCAGCTGGGCAGCGGGAGGCTACACCTTC.

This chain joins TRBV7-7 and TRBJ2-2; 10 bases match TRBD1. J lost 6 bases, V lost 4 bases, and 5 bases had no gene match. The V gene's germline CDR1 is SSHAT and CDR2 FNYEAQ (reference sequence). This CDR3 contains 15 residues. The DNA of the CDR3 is TGTGCCAGCAGCTCTCGGACAGGGGGGGCCGGGGAGCTGTTTTTT. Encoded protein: CASSSRTGGAGELFF.

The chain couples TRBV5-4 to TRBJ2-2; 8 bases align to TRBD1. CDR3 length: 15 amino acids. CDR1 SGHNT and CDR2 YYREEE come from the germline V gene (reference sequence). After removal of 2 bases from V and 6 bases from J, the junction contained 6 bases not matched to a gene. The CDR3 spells CASSFETGDAGELFF. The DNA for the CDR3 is TGTGCCAGCAGCTTCGAGACAGGGGATGCCGGGGAGCTGTTTTTT.

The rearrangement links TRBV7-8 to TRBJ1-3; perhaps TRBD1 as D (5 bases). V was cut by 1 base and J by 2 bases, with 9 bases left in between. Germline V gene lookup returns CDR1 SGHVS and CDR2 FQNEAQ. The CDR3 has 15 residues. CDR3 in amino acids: CASSLVPGTGNTIYF. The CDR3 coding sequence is TGTGCCAGCAGCTTAGTTCCAGGGACTGGAAACACCATATATTTT.

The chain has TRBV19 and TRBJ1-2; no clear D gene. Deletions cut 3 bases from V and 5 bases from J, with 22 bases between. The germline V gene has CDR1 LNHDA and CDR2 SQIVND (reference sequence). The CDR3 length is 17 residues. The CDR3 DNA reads TGTGCCAGTAGTATCTCCGCGACAATCCCCGTACGGTATGGCTACACCTTC. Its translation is CASSISATIPVRYGYTF.

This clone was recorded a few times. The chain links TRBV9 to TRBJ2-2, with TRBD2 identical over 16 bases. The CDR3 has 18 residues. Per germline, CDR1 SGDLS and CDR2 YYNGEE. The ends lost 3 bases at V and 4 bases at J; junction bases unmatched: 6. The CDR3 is CASSEGTSGRASTGELFF. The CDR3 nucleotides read TGTGCCAGCAGCGAGGGGACTAGCGGGAGGGCCTCCACCGGGGAGCTGTTTTTT.

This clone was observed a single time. The CDR3 reads CASSAGPESNNQPQHF. The CDR3 bases are TGTGCCAGCAGCGCAGGGCCCGAAAGCAACAATCAGCCCCAGCATTTT. The chain links TRBV9 to TRBJ1-5; possibly TRBD1 for D (5 bases). Germline assignment: CDR1 SGDLS and CDR2 YYNGEE. This CDR3 region has 16 residues. Trimming took 3 bases from V and 3 from J, leaving 16 bases between them. Supplemented by reference TRBV9 and TRBJ1-5, the full variable domain reads DSGVTQTPKHLITATGQRVTLRCSPRSGDLSVYWYQQSLDQGLQFLIQYYNGEERAKGNILERFSAQQFPDLHSELNLSSLELGDSALYFCASSAGPESNNQPQHFGDGTRLSIL.

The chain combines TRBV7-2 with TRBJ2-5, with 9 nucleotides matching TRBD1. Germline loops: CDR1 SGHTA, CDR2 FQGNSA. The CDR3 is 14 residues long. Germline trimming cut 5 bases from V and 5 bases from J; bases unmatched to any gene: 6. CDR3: CASSTGQGRETQYF. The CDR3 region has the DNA TGTGCCAGCAGCACCGGACAGGGGAGGGAGACCCAGTACTTC.

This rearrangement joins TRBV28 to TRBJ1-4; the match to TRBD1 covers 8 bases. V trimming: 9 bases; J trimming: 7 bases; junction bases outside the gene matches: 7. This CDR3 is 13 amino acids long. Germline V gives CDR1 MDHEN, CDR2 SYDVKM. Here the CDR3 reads CASRTGGGEKLFF. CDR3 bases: TGTGCCAGTAGAACAGGGGGTGGTGAAAAACTGTTTTTT.

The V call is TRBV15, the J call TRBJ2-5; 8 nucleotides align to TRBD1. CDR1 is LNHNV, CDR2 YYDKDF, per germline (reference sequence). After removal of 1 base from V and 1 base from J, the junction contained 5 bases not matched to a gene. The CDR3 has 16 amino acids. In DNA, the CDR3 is TGTGCCACCAGCAGAGTGACCAGGGGGCCCCAAGAGACCCAGTACTTC. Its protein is CATSRVTRGPQETQYF.

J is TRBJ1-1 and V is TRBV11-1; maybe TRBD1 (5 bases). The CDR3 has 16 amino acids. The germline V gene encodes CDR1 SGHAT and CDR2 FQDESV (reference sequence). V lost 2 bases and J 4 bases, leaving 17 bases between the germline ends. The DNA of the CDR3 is TGTGCCAGCAGCTTATTGTCTTCCCACGGGGGCACTGAAGCTTTCTTT. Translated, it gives CASSLLSSHGGTEAFF.

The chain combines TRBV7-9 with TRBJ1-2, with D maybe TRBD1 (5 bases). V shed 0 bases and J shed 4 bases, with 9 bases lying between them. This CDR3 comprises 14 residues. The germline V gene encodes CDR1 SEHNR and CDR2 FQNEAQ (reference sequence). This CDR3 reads CASSLAGGIYGYTF. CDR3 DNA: TGTGCCAGCAGCTTAGCCGGGGGGATCTATGGCTACACCTTC.

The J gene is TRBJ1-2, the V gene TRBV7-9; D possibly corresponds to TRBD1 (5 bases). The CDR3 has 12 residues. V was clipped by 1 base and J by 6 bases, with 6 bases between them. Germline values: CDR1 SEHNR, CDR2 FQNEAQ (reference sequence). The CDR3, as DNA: TGTGCCAGCAGCTTAGTACAGGATGGCTACACCTTC. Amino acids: CASSLVQDGYTF.

The CDR3 is CATSDFQSGSRQFF. CDR3 DNA: TGTGCCACCAGTGATTTCCAAAGCGGGAGTCGGCAGTTCTTC. The chain carries TRBV24-1 and TRBJ2-1, with 8 bases identical to TRBD2. Unmatched junction bases numbered 7, after V lost 1 base and J lost 12 bases. This CDR3 comprises 14 residues. The V gene's germline CDR1 is KGHDR and CDR2 SFDVKD.

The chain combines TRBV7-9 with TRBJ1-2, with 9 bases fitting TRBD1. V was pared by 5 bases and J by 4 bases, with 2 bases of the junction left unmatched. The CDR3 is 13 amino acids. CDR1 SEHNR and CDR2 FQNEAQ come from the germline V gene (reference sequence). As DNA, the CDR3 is TGTGCCAGCAGCCAACAGGGGGCCTATGGCTACACCTTC. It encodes CASSQQGAYGYTF. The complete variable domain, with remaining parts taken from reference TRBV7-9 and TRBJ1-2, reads DTGVSQNPRHKITKRGQNVTFRCDPISEHNRLYWYRQTLGQGPEFLTYFQNEAQLEKSRLLSDRFSAERPKGSFSTLEIQRTEQGDSAMYLCASSQQGAYGYTFGSGTRLTVV.

The CDR3 here is CASSESIAGVPEQYF. The CDR3 DNA reads as TGTGCCAGCAGTGAAAGTATAGCGGGAGTTCCCGAGCAGTACTTC. This chain connects TRBV6-1 to TRBJ2-7; 9 nucleotides agree with TRBD2. Germline assignment: CDR1 MNHNS and CDR2 SASEGT. The CDR3 runs 15 residues. After removal of 2 bases from V and 6 bases from J, the junction contained 8 bases not matched to a gene.

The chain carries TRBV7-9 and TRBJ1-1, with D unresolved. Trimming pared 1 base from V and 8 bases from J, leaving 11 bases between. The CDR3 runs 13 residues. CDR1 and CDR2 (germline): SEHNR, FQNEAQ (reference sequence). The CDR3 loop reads CASSLDLQREAFF. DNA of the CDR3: TGTGCCAGCAGCTTAGATCTTCAGCGAGAAGCTTTCTTT.

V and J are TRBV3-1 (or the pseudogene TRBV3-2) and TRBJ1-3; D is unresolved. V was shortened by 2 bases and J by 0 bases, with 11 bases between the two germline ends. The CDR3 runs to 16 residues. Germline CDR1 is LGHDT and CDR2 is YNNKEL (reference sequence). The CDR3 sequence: CASSQLTETSGNTIYF. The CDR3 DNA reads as TGTGCCAGCAGCCAACTTACAGAAACCTCTGGAAACACCATATATTTT.

The CDR3 sequence is CASGLVSGGELFF. CDR3 nucleotides: TGTGCTAGTGGTTTGGTATCGGGAGGGGAGCTGTTTTTT. The chain carries TRBV12-5 and TRBJ2-2; possible D gene TRBD2, 5 bases. The CDR3 length is 13 residues. CDR1 LGHNT and CDR2 FRNRAP come from the germline V gene. V was clipped by 0 bases and J by 8 bases, with 7 bases between them.

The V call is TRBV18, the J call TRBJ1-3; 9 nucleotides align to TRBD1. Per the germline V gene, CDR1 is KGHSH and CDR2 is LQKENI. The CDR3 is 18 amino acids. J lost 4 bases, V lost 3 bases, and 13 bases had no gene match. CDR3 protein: CASSPSDRGIRSGNTIYF. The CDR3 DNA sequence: TGTGCCAGCTCACCCTCGGACAGGGGAATTAGGTCCGGAAACACCATATATTTT.

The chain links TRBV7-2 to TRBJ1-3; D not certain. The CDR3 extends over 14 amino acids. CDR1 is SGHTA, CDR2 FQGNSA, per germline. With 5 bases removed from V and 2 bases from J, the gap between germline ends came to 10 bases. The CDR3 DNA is TGTGCCAGCAGCCATCCCGGGGCTGGAAACACCATATATTTT. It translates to CASSHPGAGNTIYF.

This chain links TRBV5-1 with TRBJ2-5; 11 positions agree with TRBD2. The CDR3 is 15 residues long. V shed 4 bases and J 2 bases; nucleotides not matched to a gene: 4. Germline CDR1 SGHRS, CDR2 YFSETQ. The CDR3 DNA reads TGCGCCAGCAGCGGAATAGCGGGAGGGCAAGAGACCCAGTACTTC. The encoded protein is CASSGIAGGQETQYF.

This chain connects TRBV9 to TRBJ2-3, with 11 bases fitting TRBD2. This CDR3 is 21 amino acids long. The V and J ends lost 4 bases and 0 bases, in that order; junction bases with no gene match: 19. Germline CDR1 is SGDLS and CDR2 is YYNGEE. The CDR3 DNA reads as TGTGCCAGCAGCCCTCAACCCTCCGGGACTAGCGGCTTATTCAGCACAGATACGCAGTATTTT. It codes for CASSPQPSGTSGLFSTDTQYF.

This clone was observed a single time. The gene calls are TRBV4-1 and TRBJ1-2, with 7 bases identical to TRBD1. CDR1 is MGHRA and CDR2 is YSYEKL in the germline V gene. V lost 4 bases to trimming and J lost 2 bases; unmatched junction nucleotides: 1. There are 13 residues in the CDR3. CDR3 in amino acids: CASSPGQNYGYTF. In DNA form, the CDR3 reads TGCGCCAGCAGCCCGGGACAGAACTATGGCTACACCTTC.